Listed here are 17 T cell receptor beta chains from one sample, sequenced in a study of control samples from healthy donors and cancer patients. The method was immunoSEQ multiplex PCR; TCRdb's version includes in-frame clones alone and lacks a portion of them. This table has 150,000 or so clones, about 94% appearing once. Sequenced input: blood. Source of these receptors: a woman between 40 and 50 years old in good health.

The chain employs TRBV11-2 and TRBJ2-3; TRBD1 matches at 7 bases. Germline V gene sequence: CDR1 SGHAT, CDR2 FQNNGV. This CDR3 is built from 15 residues. The junction had 7 bases not matched to a gene; V was cut back by 5 bases and J by 2 bases. The CDR3 loop reads CASSHGDRVTDTQYF. The CDR3 region has the DNA TGTGCCAGCAGCCACGGGGACAGAGTCACAGATACGCAGTATTTT.

This sequence joins TRBV4-1 and TRBJ1-3; D ambiguous. Trimming cost V 3 bases and J 0 bases, with 9 bases left between them. The CDR3 sequence is 15 residues long. Germline V gene lookup returns CDR1 MGHRA and CDR2 YSYEKL. The CDR3: CASSQVSSSGNTIYF. The DNA for the CDR3 is TGCGCCAGCAGCCAGGTGTCCAGCTCTGGAAACACCATATATTTT.

The rearrangement joins TRBV10-3 to TRBJ1-4, with 12 nucleotides matching TRBD1. CDR1 and CDR2 from the germline V gene are ENHRY and SYGVKD. CDR3 length: 16 residues. J lost 5 bases, V lost 6 bases, and 7 bases had no gene match. For the CDR3, the DNA is TGTGCCATCAGGCCGGGACAGGGGGCGCGGAATGAAAAACTGTTTTTT. Translated, it gives CAIRPGQGARNEKLFF.

Only one count was recorded for this clone. J is TRBJ1-5 and V is TRBV19; no clear D gene. This CDR3 region has 17 residues. Trimming stripped 0 bases from V and 1 base from J, with 13 bases between. Per the germline V gene, CDR1 is LNHDA and CDR2 is SQIVND (reference sequence). CDR3 amino acids: CASSIDSPSRSNQPQHF. The CDR3 bases are TGTGCCAGTAGTATAGATTCTCCCAGCAGAAGCAATCAGCCCCAGCATTTT.

The V gene is TRBV29-1, the J gene TRBJ2-1; D gene unclear. The CDR3 runs to 17 residues. Germline-derived CDR1 and CDR2 are SQVTM and ANQGSEA. Between the trimmed V and J ends, which lost 1 base and 0 bases, there was a span of 16 bases. For the CDR3, the DNA is TGCAGCGTTGAAGGGGCTCACCAGGTGTTCTCCTACAATGAGCAGTTCTTC. Amino acids: CSVEGAHQVFSYNEQFF.

This chain joins TRBV5-5 and TRBJ2-7, with TRBD1 identical over 10 bases. The CDR3 runs 19 residues. V lost 5 bases, J lost 0 bases, and 17 bases stayed unmatched. Germline V lookup: CDR1 SGHKS, CDR2 YYEKEE (reference sequence). CDR3 region: CASRAHYRDRGSSSYEQYF. As DNA, the CDR3 is TGTGCCAGCAGAGCGCATTACCGGGACAGGGGCTCCAGCTCCTACGAGCAGTACTTC.

V and J are TRBV5-1 and TRBJ2-3; D possibly matches TRBD1 or TRBD2 (6 bases each). The CDR3 consists of 15 residues. In germline, CDR1 is SGHRS, CDR2 YFSETQ. V lost 2 bases to trimming and J lost 5 bases, with 15 bases between them. DNA for the CDR3: TGCGCCAGCAGCTTCCTAGGGGGGATCGGAGATACGCAGTATTTT. Translation gives CASSFLGGIGDTQYF.

This chain's CDR3 is CAIRGTGESQPQHF. The CDR3 DNA reads as TGTGCCATCAGGGGAACAGGGGAGAGTCAGCCCCAGCATTTT. The J gene is TRBJ1-5, the V gene TRBV10-3, with 7 bases aligning to TRBD1. CDR1 and CDR2 (germline): ENHRY, SYGVKD. The V and J ends lost 6 bases and 6 bases, in that order; junction bases with no gene match: 8. This CDR3 comprises 14 residues.

The rearrangement uses TRBV6-6 and TRBJ1-6; no definite D call. Germline CDR1 reads MNHNY; CDR2 reads SVGAGI (reference sequence). CDR3 size: 14 residues. Trimming shortened V by 0 bases and J by 4 bases, and 4 bases separated the two germline ends. CDR3 protein: CASSYSAYNSPLHF. Here the CDR3 DNA reads TGTGCCAGCAGTTACTCGGCTTATAATTCACCCCTCCACTTT.

This chain's CDR3 is CASTSSARVYGYTF. The CDR3 DNA follows: TGTGCCAGTACCTCATCAGCAAGAGTCTATGGCTACACCTTC. This chain connects TRBV19 to TRBJ1-2; D not resolved. Germline CDR1 LNHDA, CDR2 SQIVND (reference sequence). This CDR3 comprises 14 residues. Between the trimmed V and J ends, which lost 7 bases and 4 bases, there was a span of 16 bases.

J is TRBJ1-3 and V is TRBV7-2; 9 bases are shared with TRBD1. CDR1 and CDR2 from the germline V gene are SGHTA and FQGNSA. CDR3 size: 16 residues. V dropped 1 base and J dropped 4; count of bases not matched to a gene: 5. The DNA of the CDR3 is TGTGCCAGCAGCTTAGTGGACAGGGGAAGGGGAAACACCATATATTTT. It yields the protein CASSLVDRGRGNTIYF.

This chain connects TRBV7-2 to TRBJ1-6; D remains ambiguous. V lost 6 bases, J lost 6 bases, and 12 bases lay in between. The CDR3 totals 14 residues. Germline V lookup: CDR1 SGHTA, CDR2 FQGNSA. CDR3 sequence (DNA): TGTGCCAGCAGGAAACTGACCAGTAATTCACCCCTCCACTTT. Translated, it gives CASRKLTSNSPLHF.

The CDR3 sequence is CASSTSTGGNEKLFF. CDR3 in DNA: TGTGCCAGCAGCACATCGACAGGGGGCAATGAAAAACTGTTTTTT. The rearrangement links TRBV7-8 to TRBJ1-4; TRBD1 matches 10 bases. Germline V gene sequence: CDR1 SGHVS, CDR2 FQNEAQ. Trimming removed 5 bases from V and 5 bases from J; junction bases left unmatched: 5. The CDR3 sequence is 15 residues long.

The chain employs TRBV9 and TRBJ2-7; 7 nucleotides agree with TRBD2. This CDR3 contains 15 residues. The V segment lost 4 bases and the J segment 3 bases; nucleotides outside the gene matches: 10. The germline V gene has CDR1 SGDLS and CDR2 YYNGEE. CDR3 in amino acids: CASSPDGRTSYEQYF. The CDR3 region has the DNA TGTGCCAGCAGCCCGGATGGGAGGACTAGCTACGAGCAGTACTTC.

The chain has TRBV2 and TRBJ1-5; no definite D call. There are 14 residues in the CDR3. The V end was cut by 3 bases, the J end by 0 bases, with 6 bases between. Germline V gives CDR1 SNHLY, CDR2 FYNNEI. Written as DNA, the CDR3 is TGTGCCAGCAGTGATACAGTTAGCAATCAGCCCCAGCATTTT. Residues: CASSDTVSNQPQHF.

The chain is built from TRBV27 and TRBJ1-4; D is uncertain. Germline CDR1 is MNHEY and CDR2 is SMNVEV (reference sequence). The CDR3 is made up of 16 amino acids. Trimming took 2 bases from V and 0 from J, leaving 10 bases between them. CDR3 region: CASSLGPYPTNEKLFF. CDR3 DNA sequence: TGTGCCAGCAGTTTAGGTCCGTATCCAACTAATGAAAAACTGTTTTTT.

This clone was recorded only once. The V and J genes are TRBV19 and TRBJ1-2; D possibly corresponds to TRBD1 (5 bases). The CDR3 extends over 16 amino acids. CDR1 LNHDA and CDR2 SQIVND come from the germline V gene (reference sequence). Trimming stripped 1 base from V and 4 bases from J, with 16 bases between. CDR3 protein: CASSIAYGDSTYGYTF. CDR3 sequence (DNA): TGTGCCAGTAGTATAGCATATGGAGACAGCACCTATGGCTACACCTTC.